Below, one TCR beta chain is given with its context. The antigen remains undetermined. Germline V gene data show CDR1 as KGHDR and CDR2 as SFDVKD. The CDR3 is 14 residues long. Trimming took 3 bases from V and 8 from J, leaving 15 bases between them. A single record per CDR3 protein comes from TCRdb applying MiXCR to the reads. The sample carries about 900,000 distinct CDR3 sequences, around a third recorded once. The sample originates from a study of T cell repertoires in cytomegalovirus infection. About the study: Recently identified HLA-C-restricted CMV epitopes were used, and well-studied HLA-B-restricted CMV epitopes were used as well. Public TCR beta signatures provided an indication of both CMV infection and a matching HLA type.

Study-level findings and limits: Carriage of CMV together with the relevant HLA was identifiable through cumulative public TCR beta family frequency. HLA-C-restricted CMV-specific TCR beta clonotypes were dominant in the ex vivo response.

The clonotype originates from a human donor in good health (CMV status not recorded). Some clones in this sample may be carry-over from other donors' samples. The specimen was cultured CD8+ T cells from PBMCs, collected from culture after CMV antigen stimulation. The V gene is TRBV24-1, the J gene TRBJ1-2; TRBD1 might be the D (5 bases). The CDR3 DNA reads as TGTGCCACCAGTGATCTAAGCAGGGCTCAGGGCTACACCTTC. Protein sequence: CATSDLSRAQGYTF.